This entry is about one TCR beta chain. The record originates from a study of T cell repertoires in cytomegalovirus infection. TCRdb reprocessed the reads with MiXCR, giving one entry per CDR3 protein. The data contain approximately 160,000 distinct CDR3 sequences, 17% of them singletons. The germline gives CDR1 SEHNR, CDR2 FQNEAQ (reference sequence). The V end lost 0 bases, the J end lost 6 bases, and 9 bases lay between the germline ends. CDR3 length: 13 amino acids. The sequenced material came from CD8+ T cells from PBMCs. This chain connects TRBV7-9 to TRBJ2-7, with no clear D. The receptor was isolated from a human donor in good health (CMV status not recorded). Some clones in this sample may be carry-over from other donors' samples. The CDR3 DNA sequence: TGTGCCAGCAGCTTAGCCCCGCCCGGCGAGCAGTACTTC. This encodes CASSLAPPGEQYF.